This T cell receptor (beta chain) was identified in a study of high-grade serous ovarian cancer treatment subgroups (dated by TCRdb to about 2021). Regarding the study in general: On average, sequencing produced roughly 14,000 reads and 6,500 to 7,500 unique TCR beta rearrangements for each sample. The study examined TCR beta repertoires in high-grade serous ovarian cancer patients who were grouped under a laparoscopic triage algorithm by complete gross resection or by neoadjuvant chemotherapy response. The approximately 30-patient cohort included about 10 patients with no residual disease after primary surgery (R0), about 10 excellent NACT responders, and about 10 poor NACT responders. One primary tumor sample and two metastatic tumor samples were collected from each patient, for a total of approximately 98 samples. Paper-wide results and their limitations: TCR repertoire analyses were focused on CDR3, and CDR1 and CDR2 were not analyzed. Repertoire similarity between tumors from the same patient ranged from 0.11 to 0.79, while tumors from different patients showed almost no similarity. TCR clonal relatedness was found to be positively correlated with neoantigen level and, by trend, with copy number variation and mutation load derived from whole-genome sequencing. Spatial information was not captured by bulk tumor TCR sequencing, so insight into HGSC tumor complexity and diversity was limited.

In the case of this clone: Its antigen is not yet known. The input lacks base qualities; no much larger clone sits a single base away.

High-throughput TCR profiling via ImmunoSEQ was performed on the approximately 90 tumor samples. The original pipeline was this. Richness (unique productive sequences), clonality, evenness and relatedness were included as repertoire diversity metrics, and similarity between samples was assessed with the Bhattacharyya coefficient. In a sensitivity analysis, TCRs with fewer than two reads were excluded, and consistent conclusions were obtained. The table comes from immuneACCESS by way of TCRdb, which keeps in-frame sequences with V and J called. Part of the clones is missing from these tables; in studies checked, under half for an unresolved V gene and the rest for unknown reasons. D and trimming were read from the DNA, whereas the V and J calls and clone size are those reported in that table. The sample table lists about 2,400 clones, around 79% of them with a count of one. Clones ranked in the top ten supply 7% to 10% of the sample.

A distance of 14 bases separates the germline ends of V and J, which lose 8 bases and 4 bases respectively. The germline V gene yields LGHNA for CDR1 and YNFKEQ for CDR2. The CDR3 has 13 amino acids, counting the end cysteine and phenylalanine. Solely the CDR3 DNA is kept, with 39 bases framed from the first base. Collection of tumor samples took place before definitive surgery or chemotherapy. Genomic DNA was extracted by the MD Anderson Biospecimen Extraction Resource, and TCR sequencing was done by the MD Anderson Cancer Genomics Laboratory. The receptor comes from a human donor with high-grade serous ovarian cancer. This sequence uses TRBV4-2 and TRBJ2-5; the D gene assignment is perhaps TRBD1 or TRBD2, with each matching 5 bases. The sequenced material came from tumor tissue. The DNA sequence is TGTGCCAGCTCCGGGACCTCAAGAGAGACCCAGTACTTC. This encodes CASSGTSRETQYF.